These 21 T cell receptor beta chains share one sample of origin, sequenced in a study of T cell repertoires in cytomegalovirus infection. In TCRdb, the reads were re-called with MiXCR into one record per CDR3 protein. The repertoire holds about 310,000 distinct CDR3 sequences, with roughly 25% as singletons. No antigen has been identified for these receptors. The material was cultured PBMCs, obtained from culture after CMV antigen stimulation. The receptors shown here come from a human donor in good health (CMV status not recorded). Some clones in this sample may be carry-over from other donors' samples.

This clonotype showed up just a few times. The chain links TRBV12-5 to TRBJ2-5; possible D gene TRBD1, 6 bases. The CDR3 runs 16 residues. Trimming removed 4 bases at V and 0 bases at J, with 15 bases between. Germline CDR1 and CDR2: LGHNT and FRNRAP. The CDR3 nucleotides read TGTGCTAGTGGTTCGCCGACAGGCCGGTACCAAGAGACCCAGTACTTC. Protein product: CASGSPTGRYQETQYF.

The chain is built from TRBV27 and TRBJ2-1; 8 nucleotides line up with TRBD2. Germline CDR1 reads MNHEY; CDR2 reads SMNVEV (reference sequence). J gave up 3 bases and V 5 bases, and 9 bases lay outside the gene matches. The CDR3 sequence is 16 residues long. DNA of the CDR3: TGTGCCAGCAGTCTTGAATCGGGACTAGGCTACAATGAGCAGTTCTTC. Protein: CASSLESGLGYNEQFF.

This clonotype appeared a few times. V is TRBV9 and J is TRBJ2-2; D may be TRBD2 (6 bases). Germline CDR1 SGDLS, CDR2 YYNGEE. The CDR3 length is 15 residues. The V end was cut by 3 bases, the J end by 5 bases, with 14 bases between. This chain's CDR3 is CASSAGEVRTGELFF. The CDR3 DNA follows: TGTGCCAGCAGCGCGGGAGAAGTGAGAACCGGGGAGCTGTTTTTT.

The sample holds a few counts of this clonotype. V usage is TRBV27 and J usage is TRBJ1-2; D is possibly TRBD1 (5 bases). V gave up 3 bases and J gave up 3 bases, with 11 bases separating them. This CDR3 is 14 amino acids long. The germline V gene has CDR1 MNHEY and CDR2 SMNVEV (reference sequence). Here the CDR3 reads CASSLGGGDYGYTF. The CDR3 coding sequence is TGTGCCAGCAGTTTGGGCGGAGGGGACTATGGCTACACCTTC.

This clonotype was counted at least ten times. The genes are TRBV7-2 and TRBJ2-7; 9 bases are shared with TRBD1. This CDR3 has 15 residues. J gave up 2 bases and V 5 bases, and 7 bases lay outside the gene matches. Germline CDR1 SGHTA, CDR2 FQGNSA. In nucleotides, the CDR3 is TGTGCCAGCAGCATCGGGACAGGGATGGCCTACGAGCAGTACTTC. Amino acids: CASSIGTGMAYEQYF.

The chain carries TRBV6-2 or TRBV6-3 and TRBJ2-5, with D unresolved. Germline lookup yields CDR1 MNHEY and CDR2 SVGEGT. With 2 bases removed from V and 8 bases from J, the gap between germline ends came to 12 bases. The CDR3 length is 13 residues. The CDR3 region is CASSYGIRPTQYF. The CDR3, as DNA: TGTGCCAGCAGTTACGGCATCCGGCCTACCCAGTACTTC.

This clonotype was seen at least ten times. The rearrangement joins TRBV7-2 to TRBJ2-3; D is undetermined. With 5 bases removed from V and 2 bases from J, the gap between germline ends came to 8 bases. Germline values: CDR1 SGHTA, CDR2 FQGNSA. The CDR3 consists of 13 residues. The CDR3 bases are TGTGCCAGCAGCGGCGGTTTCACAGATACGCAGTATTTT. Protein sequence: CASSGGFTDTQYF.

This clonotype was recorded at least ten times. J is TRBJ1-2 and V is TRBV7-2; D not certain. Looked up from germline, CDR1 is SGHTA and CDR2 is FQGNSA. This CDR3 spans 14 amino acids. Trimming took off 0 bases at V and 0 bases at J, with 5 bases between the two ends. DNA for the CDR3: TGTGCCAGCAGCTTAGCGACGGCTAACTATGGCTACACCTTC. Translating gives CASSLATANYGYTF.

Ten or more counts support this clonotype. V gene TRBV7-2 combines with J gene TRBJ2-5; 7 nucleotides line up with TRBD2. Germline trimming cut 5 bases from V and 10 bases from J; bases unmatched to any gene: 19. Germline assignment: CDR1 SGHTA and CDR2 FQGNSA. The CDR3 runs 16 residues. The CDR3 loop reads CASSRLAESRRGDQYF. Here the CDR3 DNA reads TGTGCCAGCAGCCGTCTGGCGGAGTCCCGACGGGGGGACCAGTACTTC.

The chain uses TRBV30 and TRBJ2-3, with D possibly TRBD2 on 6 matching bases. The ends were cut back, 3 bases at V and 1 base at J, with 14 bases in the middle. CDR3 length: 15 amino acids. CDR1 and CDR2 (germline): GTSNPN, SVGIG (reference sequence). CDR3 sequence (DNA): TGTGCCTGGAGGCCGACTAGACTGGGCACAGATACGCAGTATTTT. It is translated as CAWRPTRLGTDTQYF.

The chain employs TRBV10-3 and TRBJ2-7; D is uncertain. From germline, CDR1 is ENHRY and CDR2 SYGVKD. V lost 11 bases and J lost 6, with 20 bases in between. This CDR3 spans 13 amino acids. CDR3 bases: TGTGCCTCCTCCAACGTGGGGTTCTCCGAGCAGTACGTC. Translation gives CASSNVGFSEQYV.

The gene calls are TRBV20-1 and TRBJ1-3; D call uncertain. This CDR3 has 11 amino acids. Trimming pared 6 bases from V and 3 bases from J, leaving 6 bases between. Germline values: CDR1 DFQATT, CDR2 SNEGSKA (reference sequence). The CDR3 nucleotides are TGCAGTGCGCACTTTGGAAACACCATATATTTT. Amino acids: CSAHFGNTIYF.

This clonotype has just a few counts. The CDR3 protein is CASSLWSSGSPGELFF. CDR3 in DNA: TGTGCCAGCAGTTTATGGTCTAGCGGGAGCCCCGGGGAGCTGTTTTTT. This chain uses TRBV28 with TRBJ2-2; 10 bases match TRBD2. The V gene end was trimmed by 0 bases and the J gene end by 6 bases; junction bases not matched to a gene: 4. Germline lookup yields CDR1 MDHEN and CDR2 SYDVKM. The CDR3 spans 16 residues.

The V call is TRBV19, the J call TRBJ2-5, with D unresolved. This CDR3 has 13 residues. The germline V gene has CDR1 LNHDA and CDR2 SQIVND (reference sequence). Trimming pared 4 bases from V and 1 base from J, leaving 7 bases between. In DNA form, the CDR3 reads TGTGCCAGTAGTAAGGACGGCCAAGAGACCCAGTACTTC. Protein: CASSKDGQETQYF. The complete variable domain, with remaining parts taken from reference TRBV19 and TRBJ2-5, reads DGGITQSPKYLFRKEGQNVTLSCEQNLNHDAMYWYRQDPGQGLRLIYYSQIVNDFQKGDIAEGYSVSREKKESFPLTVTSAQKNPTAFYLCASSKDGQETQYFGPGTRLLVL.

The chain combines TRBV7-2 with TRBJ2-2; the D gene is possibly TRBD2 (6 bases). The V and J ends lost 1 base and 6 bases respectively, with 12 bases between them. This CDR3 has 15 amino acids. Germline CDR1 reads SGHTA; CDR2 reads FQGNSA. DNA for the CDR3: TGTGCCAGCAGCTTAGTTGGACCGGGGGCCGGGGAGCTGTTTTTT. Residues: CASSLVGPGAGELFF. Variable domain in full (rest from reference TRBV7-2 and TRBJ2-2): GAGVSQSPSNKVTEKGKDVELRCDPISGHTALYWYRQSLGQGLEFLIYFQGNSAPDKSGLPSDRFSAERTGGSVSTLTIQRTQQEDSAVYLCASSLVGPGAGELFFGEGSRLTVL.

This chain's CDR3 is CASGLPIRPGTGESGELFF. The CDR3 DNA sequence: TGTGCTAGTGGTTTGCCCATCCGACCCGGGACAGGGGAATCCGGGGAGCTGTTTTTT. The chain couples TRBV12-5 to TRBJ2-2, with 10 bases matching TRBD1. The germline V gene has CDR1 LGHNT and CDR2 FRNRAP. J was trimmed by 6 bases and V by 2 bases; bases with no gene match: 15. The CDR3 runs 19 residues.

This clonotype showed up many times. The chain links TRBV28 to TRBJ2-3, with 9 bases fitting TRBD2. The CDR3 totals 14 residues. V lost 8 bases to trimming and J lost 3 bases; unmatched junction nucleotides: 6. CDR1 and CDR2 (germline): MDHEN, SYDVKM. The CDR3 protein is CASGLAGTTDTQYF. The CDR3 coding sequence is TGTGCCAGCGGGCTAGCGGGGACGACAGATACGCAGTATTTT.

J is TRBJ2-3 and V is TRBV2; possible D gene TRBD2, 5 bases. Germline CDR1 and CDR2: SNHLY and FYNNEI. The CDR3 totals 14 residues. V lost 4 bases and J lost 4, with 12 bases in between. This chain's CDR3 is CASSAWLAADTQYF. CDR3 coding DNA: TGTGCCAGCAGTGCGTGGCTAGCCGCAGATACGCAGTATTTT.

Written as DNA, the CDR3 is TGCAGTGCCTCGCTTTTGGCAGATACGCAGTATTTT. Encoded protein: CSASLLADTQYF. The gene calls are TRBV20-1 and TRBJ2-3; D is undetermined. CDR1 is DFQATT, CDR2 SNEGSKA, per germline (reference sequence). V dropped 6 bases and J dropped 4 bases, with 11 bases sitting between them. The CDR3 totals 12 residues.

This clonotype was detected a few times. V gene TRBV5-1 combines with J gene TRBJ1-1; maybe TRBD1 (5 bases). Trimming removed 0 bases at V and 0 bases at J, with 6 bases between. The V gene's germline CDR1 is SGHRS and CDR2 YFSETQ. The CDR3 covers 14 residues. This CDR3 reads CASSLEGVNTEAFF. The CDR3 DNA is TGCGCCAGCAGCTTGGAAGGGGTGAACACTGAAGCTTTCTTT. Looking up the rest from reference TRBV5-1 and TRBJ1-1 gives the full variable domain: KAGVTQTPRYLIKTRGQQVTLSCSPISGHRSVSWYQQTPGQGLQFLFEYFSETQRNKGNFPGRFSGRQFSNSRSEMNVSTLELGDSALYLCASSLEGVNTEAFFGQGTRLTVV.

The chain carries TRBV9 and TRBJ2-1; 10 bases line up with TRBD2. Trimming removed 3 bases from V and 3 bases from J; junction bases left unmatched: 3. Germline values: CDR1 SGDLS, CDR2 YYNGEE. The CDR3 loop spans 15 amino acids. In nucleotides, the CDR3 is TGTGCCAGCAGCGACGGACTAGCGGACTACAATGAGCAGTTCTTC. Translated: CASSDGLADYNEQFF.